This T cell receptor (beta chain) was recovered during a study of blood T cell repertoires in COVID-19. Study overall: Material from acute and convalescent COVID-19 was sourced from the United States, Italy and Spain.

V lost 6 bases, J lost 7 bases, and 14 bases lay in between. This CDR3 is built from 13 residues. Germline V gene sequence: CDR1 MRHNA, CDR2 SNTAGT. Repertoires were generated with immunoSEQ multiplex PCR, while TCRdb's copy carries only in-frame clones and drops some. Of 300,000 to 350,000 clones listed, more than 70% were seen once; the top ten hold 1.5% to 2%. The source of this sequence is a woman under 40 with COVID-19, enrolled during active disease. Source material: peripheral blood. V and J are TRBV6-4 and TRBJ2-3; D might be TRBD1 (6 bases). DNA for the CDR3: TGTGCCAGCAGCGCTGGGACAAGTAATACGCAGTATTTT. It is translated as CASSAGTSNTQYF.